The 11 T cell receptor beta chains reported below all come from one sample, sequenced in a study of cytomegalovirus exposure and HLA in healthy donors. It was with 60 Vbeta and 13 Jbeta primers that the PCR ran. Here immunoSEQ multiplex PCR was the method, and the copy in TCRdb shows in-frame clones only, minus some. The data show 85,000 to 95,000 clones, with approximately 7.7% seen just once and about 2.1% held by the top ten. The material sequenced was PBMCs. The receptors here all came from a man aged 45-65 years in good health and CMV-seronegative.

The rearrangement links TRBV28 to TRBJ2-5; 8 bases fit TRBD1. CDR3 size: 15 residues. The trim removed 2 bases at V and 5 bases at J, leaving 7 bases unmatched. Germline V lookup: CDR1 MDHEN, CDR2 SYDVKM. CDR3 nucleotide sequence: TGTGCCAGCAGTTTACTGCCAGGGGGCAGTGAGACCCAGTACTTC. Its protein is CASSLLPGGSETQYF.

There are a few counts of this clone. V and J are TRBV5-1 and TRBJ2-7; 7 bases map to TRBD2. The V gene's germline CDR1 is SGHRS and CDR2 YFSETQ. The junction had 9 bases not matched to a gene; V was cut back by 4 bases and J by 5 bases. The CDR3 consists of 14 residues. The CDR3 region is CASSLRGGLNEQYF. CDR3 nucleotides: TGCGCCAGCAGCCTCCGGGGAGGGCTTAACGAGCAGTACTTC.

The chain has TRBV7-9 and TRBJ1-2; perhaps TRBD1 as D (5 bases). Germline CDR1 and CDR2: SEHNR and FQNEAQ (reference sequence). The CDR3 has 13 amino acids. Trimming took off 5 bases at V and 8 bases at J, with 15 bases between the two ends. CDR3 in DNA: TGTGCCAGCAGCGCGAATGCGGGACCAGGCTACACCTTC. Protein sequence: CASSANAGPGYTF.

The chain recombines TRBV7-3 with TRBJ2-1, with 11 bases fitting TRBD2. In germline, CDR1 is SGHTA, CDR2 FQGTGA. V was clipped by 3 bases and J by 8 bases; unmatched bases: 6. This CDR3 spans 15 amino acids. This chain's CDR3 is CASSLTGTSGDEQFF. The DNA for the CDR3 is TGTGCCAGCAGCTTGACCGGGACTAGCGGCGATGAGCAGTTCTTC. The entire variable domain, with the rest obtained from reference TRBV7-3 and TRBJ2-1, is as follows: GAGVSQTPSNKVTEKGKYVELRCDPISGHTALYWYRQSLGQGPEFLIYFQGTGAADDSGLPNDRFFAVRPEGSVSTLKIQRTERGDSAVYLCASSLTGTSGDEQFFGPGTRLTVL.

The chain combines TRBV5-1 with TRBJ2-3; 9 nucleotides agree with TRBD1. Germline loops: CDR1 SGHRS, CDR2 YFSETQ. Trimming took 7 bases from V and 1 from J; bases not matched to a gene: 4. The CDR3 extends over 14 amino acids. The CDR3 nucleotides are TGCGCCAGCCACAGGGGGCAAGGCACAGATACGCAGTATTTT. It translates to CASHRGQGTDTQYF.

This clone has a handful of counts. The V gene is TRBV5-1, the J gene TRBJ2-2, with D possibly being TRBD2 (5 bases). The CDR3 loop spans 14 amino acids. The germline V and J ends were trimmed by 4 bases and 5 bases, with 12 bases remaining between them. Germline CDR1 reads SGHRS; CDR2 reads YFSETQ. The CDR3 region has the DNA TGCGCCAGCAGCCTCCTCGGGGTTACCGGGGAGCTGTTTTTT. As protein: CASSLLGVTGELFF.

In the case of this clone: Other DNA sequences from this sample encode an identical CDR3 as well. V and J are TRBV5-1 and TRBJ2-5; 7 bases are shared with TRBD1. Germline assignment: CDR1 SGHRS and CDR2 YFSETQ. V shed 4 bases, J shed 9 bases, and the junction held 12 bases outside the gene matches. CDR3 length: 14 residues. CDR3: CASSAGQELRAQYF. CDR3 coding DNA: TGCGCCAGCAGCGCTGGACAGGAACTACGAGCCCAGTACTTC.

This clone was counted a few times. The rearrangement uses TRBV29-1 and TRBJ2-5; the match to TRBD2 covers 10 bases. The J call may be incorrect, as the DNA end agrees better with TRBJ2-7. There are 16 residues in the CDR3. Germline V CDR1 and CDR2: SQVTM, ANQGSEA. The CDR3 coding sequence is TGCAGCGTTGAAGCTCCTGGGGCTAGCGGGGGCTACGAGCAGTACTTC. The encoded protein is CSVEAPGASGGYEQYF.

This clone occurred a few times. V is TRBV7-6 and J is TRBJ2-1; D is unresolved. V was trimmed by 3 bases and J by 9 bases, leaving 9 bases between them. CDR3 length: 12 amino acids. Germline V gives CDR1 SGHVS, CDR2 FNYEAQ. CDR3 sequence (DNA): TGTGCCAGCAGCTTCAGTTGGAGTGAGCAGTTCTTC. The encoded protein is CASSFSWSEQFF.

The sample holds a few counts of this clone. The chain couples TRBV19 to TRBJ2-5, with TRBD2 identical over 11 bases. The J segment lost 4 bases and the V segment lost 4 bases, leaving 5 bases of the junction unmatched. Germline assignment: CDR1 LNHDA and CDR2 SQIVND (reference sequence). The CDR3 covers 15 residues. The CDR3: CASSTGTSGRETQYF. The CDR3, as DNA: TGTGCCAGTAGTACCGGGACTAGCGGACGAGAGACCCAGTACTTC.

This clone was picked up a small number of times. The sample contains more than one DNA sequence encoding this CDR3. J is TRBJ2-5 and V is TRBV9; no definite D call. The CDR3 spans 13 residues. Germline V lookup: CDR1 SGDLS, CDR2 YYNGEE. V lost 3 bases to trimming and J lost 9 bases, with 15 bases between them. The CDR3, as DNA: TGTGCCAGCAGCGGCTCCGATAGATATCCCCAGTACTTC. This sequence encodes CASSGSDRYPQYF.